This is a list of T cell receptor beta chains from one sample in a study of blood T cell repertoires in COVID-19. TCRdb's table, derived via immunoSEQ multiplex PCR, lists solely in-frame clones and lacks some. The sample includes some 190,000 clones, roughly 90% of them seen just once. The sample consisted of peripheral blood. The receptors shown here come from a man aged 18 to 30 with active or convalescent COVID-19. Each CDR3 is given without its conserved first and last residue. Each record gives: V gene, J gene, CDR3 protein.

v_gene: TRBV6-2/TRBV6-3
j_gene: TRBJ2-7
CDR3aa: ASSLAGAENEQY

v_gene: TRBV12-3/TRBV12-4
j_gene: TRBJ1-1
CDR3aa: ASKTGLNTEAF

v_gene: TRBV10-3
j_gene: TRBJ2-5
CDR3aa: AISVFWGRGETQY

v_gene: TRBV27
j_gene: TRBJ1-1
CDR3aa: ASSFSLLTEAF

v_gene: TRBV2
j_gene: TRBJ1-5
CDR3aa: VSSHQGTGLGNQPQH

v_gene: TRBV18
j_gene: TRBJ1-3
CDR3aa: ASSPAGGSGNTIY

v_gene: TRBV19
j_gene: TRBJ2-2
CDR3aa: ASTRGWGTGGGGELF

v_gene: TRBV28
j_gene: TRBJ2-3
CDR3aa: ASSSGGSSDTQY

v_gene: TRBV7-6
j_gene: TRBJ2-1
CDR3aa: ASSLRTSGYNEQF

v_gene: TRBV14
j_gene: TRBJ1-4
CDR3aa: ASSQDLWTEDSNEKLF

v_gene: TRBV7-6
j_gene: TRBJ2-1
CDR3aa: ASSLGLAGVVNYNEQF

v_gene: TRBV11-2
j_gene: TRBJ1-1
CDR3aa: ASSLDLYRRSRGTEAF

v_gene: TRBV5-4
j_gene: TRBJ2-1
CDR3aa: ASRSSGGDTNEQF

v_gene: TRBV4-1
j_gene: TRBJ2-7
CDR3aa: ASSQETGLDEQY

v_gene: TRBV29-1
j_gene: TRBJ1-4
CDR3aa: SVEAGSGSNEKLF

v_gene: TRBV9
j_gene: TRBJ2-1
CDR3aa: ASSTRGGSYNEQF

v_gene: TRBV19
j_gene: TRBJ2-2
CDR3aa: ASSGLAGVSGELF

v_gene: TRBV19
j_gene: TRBJ2-7
CDR3aa: ASSPRLAGRSYEQY

v_gene: TRBV5-1
j_gene: TRBJ1-6
CDR3aa: ASSLVTGQSSPLH

v_gene: TRBV30
j_gene: TRBJ2-2
CDR3aa: AWTYTGHFGGGELF

v_gene: TRBV12-3/TRBV12-4
j_gene: TRBJ2-1
CDR3aa: ASILNNEQF

v_gene: TRBV5-1
j_gene: TRBJ2-7
CDR3aa: ASSLSPTTSYEQY

v_gene: TRBV6-1
j_gene: TRBJ1-2
CDR3aa: ASSEVVRSSGGGYT

v_gene: TRBV15
j_gene: TRBJ1-1
CDR3aa: ATSRGQAPEAF

v_gene: TRBV7-9
j_gene: TRBJ1-6
CDR3aa: ASSLARGEKNSPLH

v_gene: TRBV4-2
j_gene: TRBJ2-7
CDR3aa: ASSEGTSGSREQY

v_gene: TRBV2
j_gene: TRBJ1-5
CDR3aa: ASRATGDSNQPQH

v_gene: TRBV29-1
j_gene: TRBJ1-1
CDR3aa: SAPGRGTGNTEAF

v_gene: TRBV5-6
j_gene: TRBJ1-5
CDR3aa: ASSLGEQPQH

v_gene: TRBV18
j_gene: TRBJ1-2
CDR3aa: ASSTAQEGYT

v_gene: TRBV6-2/TRBV6-3
j_gene: TRBJ1-1
CDR3aa: ASSSRGSGVSTEAF

v_gene: TRBV6-5
j_gene: TRBJ1-1
CDR3aa: ASSYDSLNTEAF

v_gene: TRBV4-1
j_gene: TRBJ2-3
CDR3aa: ASSYTGTSGVHGTQY

v_gene: TRBV5-6
j_gene: TRBJ2-5
CDR3aa: ASSTDRGEETQY

v_gene: TRBV7-6
j_gene: TRBJ1-4
CDR3aa: ASSQGATANEKLF

v_gene: TRBV7-9
j_gene: TRBJ1-1
CDR3aa: ASSSPGQGVSPNTEAF

v_gene: TRBV9
j_gene: TRBJ2-3
CDR3aa: ASSKSSWIITDTQY

v_gene: TRBV7-9
j_gene: TRBJ2-7
CDR3aa: ASSPGARLWEQY

v_gene: TRBV6-2/TRBV6-3
j_gene: TRBJ2-4
CDR3aa: ASSYSISRGAKNIQY

v_gene: TRBV28
j_gene: TRBJ1-1
CDR3aa: ASRIRGQNTEAF

v_gene: TRBV5-1
j_gene: TRBJ2-6
CDR3aa: ASSLQGAGGANVLT

v_gene: TRBV11-2
j_gene: TRBJ2-7
CDR3aa: ASSLADAGGPEQY

v_gene: TRBV5-1
j_gene: TRBJ2-7
CDR3aa: ASSRRSGGVSYEQY

v_gene: TRBV2
j_gene: TRBJ2-3
CDR3aa: ASSELDRGSDTQY

v_gene: TRBV25-1
j_gene: TRBJ2-2
CDR3aa: ASTPGSPGELF

v_gene: TRBV24-1
j_gene: TRBJ1-6
CDR3aa: ATSERDRDPNSPLH

v_gene: TRBV18
j_gene: TRBJ2-2
CDR3aa: ASSPDRAAGELF

v_gene: TRBV11-2
j_gene: TRBJ2-1
CDR3aa: ASSLRRQASSYNEQF

v_gene: TRBV3-1/TRBV3-2
j_gene: TRBJ2-7
CDR3aa: ASSQPSGRVDEQY

v_gene: TRBV2
j_gene: TRBJ1-1
CDR3aa: ASSEGRKMGAF

v_gene: TRBV5-1
j_gene: TRBJ1-6
CDR3aa: ASSRTGRNSPLH